Listed here are 13 T cell receptor beta chains from one sample, sequenced in a study of blood T cells in healthy people across ages. Primed by a sample-barcoded 5' primer and a J-beta primer mix, a second PCR proceeded for roughly 7 to 12 cycles. TCRdb re-called the 5' RACE reads with MiXCR, one entry per CDR3 protein. Of some 800,000 distinct CDR3 sequences in the sample, 25% are singletons; the top ten hold 3.7%. This same sample was also taken into another study, of T cells of mothers and their children.

The sequenced sample was blood. These receptors originate from a boy aged 5 to 17 in good health.

This chain uses TRBV7-2 with TRBJ2-5; 8 nucleotides line up with TRBD2. The CDR3 length is 19 residues. Germline V gives CDR1 SGHTA, CDR2 FQGNSA. The ends lost 1 base at V and 4 bases at J; junction bases unmatched: 17. CDR3 sequence (DNA): TGTGCCAGCAGCTTAGTTGCGGTCGGGGGGGGCCTGATCGGAGAGACCCAGTACTTC. Translated, it gives CASSLVAVGGGLIGETQYF.

This chain links TRBV28 with TRBJ2-7; D gene unclear. CDR1 is MDHEN and CDR2 is SYDVKM in the germline V gene. CDR3 length: 13 residues. With 7 bases removed from V and 2 bases from J, the gap between germline ends came to 12 bases. The CDR3 loop is CASTLALTYEQYF. The CDR3 DNA reads as TGTGCCAGCACATTGGCCCTGACCTACGAGCAGTACTTC.

The gene calls are TRBV3-1 and TRBJ2-5; tentative D call: TRBD1 (6 bases). Looked up from germline, CDR1 is LGHDT and CDR2 is YNNKEL (reference sequence). The V end lost 1 base, the J end lost 0 bases, and 12 bases lay between the germline ends. The CDR3 is made up of 16 amino acids. CDR3 DNA sequence: TGTGCCAGCAGCCAAGGCAGGACAGCCAACCAAGAGACCCAGTACTTC. It specifies CASSQGRTANQETQYF.

This clonotype was observed a few times. The J gene is TRBJ1-2, the V gene TRBV29-1, with D perhaps TRBD1 (6 bases). The length of the CDR3 is 12 residues. V was cut by 4 bases and J by 8 bases, with 14 bases left in between. Germline values: CDR1 SQVTM, CDR2 ANQGSEA. Written as DNA, the CDR3 is TGCAGCGTTGGCGTCAGGGGTCGGGGCTACACCTTC. It yields the protein CSVGVRGRGYTF.

This clonotype was counted only a few times. J is TRBJ2-7 and V is TRBV7-2; D is unclear. There are 14 residues in the CDR3. V dropped 6 bases and J dropped 3 bases, with 15 bases sitting between them. CDR1 is SGHTA and CDR2 is FQGNSA in the germline V gene. The CDR3 DNA follows: TGTGCCAGCAGGAGGACGGACCAGTTCTACGAGCAGTACTTC. It encodes CASRRTDQFYEQYF.

This clonotype was picked up one time. The chain links TRBV3-1 to TRBJ2-3; D gene ambiguous. This CDR3 region has 15 residues. Trimming shortened V by 6 bases and J by 3 bases, and 16 bases separated the two germline ends. Germline V gene data show CDR1 as LGHDT and CDR2 as YNNKEL (reference sequence). In nucleotides, the CDR3 is TGTGCCAGCAGTCCCCTACTTGAGGCAACAGATACGCAGTATTTT. Protein sequence: CASSPLLEATDTQYF.

The CDR3 loop reads CSARDWTKERRWEYEQYF. The CDR3, as DNA: TGCAGTGCTAGAGATTGGACGAAAGAAAGACGATGGGAATACGAGCAGTACTTC. V gene TRBV20-1 combines with J gene TRBJ2-7; no clear D. CDR3 size: 18 residues. Trimming took off 0 bases at V and 4 bases at J, with 25 bases between the two ends. Germline CDR1 is DFQATT and CDR2 is SNEGSKA (reference sequence).

The CDR3: CASSLGWGGSGYNEQFF. As DNA, the CDR3 is TGTGCCAGCAGTTTAGGCTGGGGCGGGTCCGGCTACAATGAGCAGTTCTTC. The chain joins TRBV12-3 or TRBV12-4 to TRBJ2-1; D is tentatively TRBD1 or TRBD2 (5 bases each). Trimming pared 1 base from V and 3 bases from J, leaving 16 bases between. CDR3 size: 17 residues.

V is TRBV11-2 and J is TRBJ2-3; D not resolved. Trimming removed 5 bases at V and 4 bases at J, with 16 bases between. This CDR3 spans 15 amino acids. Germline V gene sequence: CDR1 SGHAT, CDR2 FQNNGV. This CDR3 reads CASSPLNPSSDTQYF. The CDR3 DNA reads as TGTGCCAGCAGCCCACTTAATCCGAGTTCAGATACGCAGTATTTT.

About this clonotype itself: At one of its ends the junction is not consistent with the germline gene, which may arise from a read error. The chain carries TRBV27 and TRBJ2-2; perhaps TRBD2 as D (5 bases). There are 12 residues in the CDR3. Looked up from germline, CDR1 is MNHEY and CDR2 is SMNVEV (reference sequence). Written as DNA, the CDR3 is TGTGCCAGCAGTTTAACCAACGGGAAGCTGTTTTTT. Translating it yields CASSLTNGKLFF.

This clonotype was seen more than once but under ten times. This sequence joins TRBV4-1 and TRBJ2-5; D might be TRBD1 (6 bases). CDR1 is MGHRA, CDR2 YSYEKL, per germline. The CDR3 contains 15 residues. V lost 3 bases and J 5 bases, leaving 16 bases between the germline ends. As DNA, the CDR3 is TGCGCCAGCAGCCAGTATAGGGACAAAGGGGAGACCCAGTACTTC. This encodes CASSQYRDKGETQYF.

This clonotype has only a few counts. The chain employs TRBV28 and TRBJ2-2; D gene uncertain. Germline CDR1 MDHEN, CDR2 SYDVKM. The CDR3 sequence is 16 residues long. Deletions cut 3 bases from V and 4 bases from J, with 15 bases between. CDR3 DNA: TGTGCCAGCAGTTTTCTTGGAGCGACCCTCACCGGGGAGCTGTTTTTT. Amino acids: CASSFLGATLTGELFF.

The chain couples TRBV6-6 to TRBJ1-1; 9 positions agree with TRBD1. Trimming removed 9 bases from V and 10 bases from J; junction bases left unmatched: 12. Germline CDR1 MNHNY, CDR2 SVGAGI (reference sequence). This CDR3 contains 13 residues. CDR3 DNA: TGTGCCAGTATCACAGGGGGCAATCGCGGAGCTTTCTTT. Amino acids: CASITGGNRGAFF.